This passage covers 9 T cell receptor beta chains from one sample sequenced in a study of blood T cell repertoires in COVID-19 (dated by TCRdb to the early 2020s). Receptor libraries were prepared by the immunoSEQ multiplex PCR assay. Not all clones reach the TCRdb copy of this immuneACCESS table, which keeps in-frame sequences only. Checked studies attribute under half of the gap to unresolved V genes and leave the rest unexplained. The sample table contains roughly 360,000 clones; only one count was recorded for under 85% of them. Roughly 5.1% of the sample is held by the ten biggest clonotypes. The sequencing sample was made of PBMCs or T cells enriched from blood (not recorded which). These receptors came from a woman aged 45 to 65 who had recovered from COVID-19.

This sequence joins TRBV2 and TRBJ2-3; D may be TRBD1 (7 bases). The V gene lost 6 bases and the J gene lost 3 bases, with 19 bases spanning the gap. This CDR3 contains 16 residues. The germline V gene has CDR1 SNHLY and CDR2 FYNNEI. The CDR3 coding sequence is TGTGCCAGCAGGTTACAAGGGGGCGGGGCTACAGATACGCAGTATTTT. Protein sequence: CASRLQGGGATDTQYF.

J is TRBJ1-1 and V is TRBV7-8, with D unclear. Trimming took 5 bases from V and 1 from J, leaving 8 bases between them. Germline CDR1 reads SGHVS; CDR2 reads FQNEAQ. The CDR3 loop spans 13 amino acids. CDR3 residues: CASSRTGNTEAFF. As DNA, the CDR3 is TGTGCCAGCAGCCGGACGGGGAACACTGAAGCTTTCTTT.

The V and J genes are TRBV2 and TRBJ1-2; the D gene is possibly TRBD1 (6 bases). Germline V gene data show CDR1 as SNHLY and CDR2 as FYNNEI. The CDR3 contains 14 residues. V lost 3 bases to trimming and J lost 4 bases, with 12 bases between them. The CDR3 nucleotides are TGTGCCAGCAGTGAGGCCAGGGGCACCTATGGCTACACCTTC. Protein sequence: CASSEARGTYGYTF.

This clone was seen only once. The chain recombines TRBV9 with TRBJ1-6; 9 positions agree with TRBD1. Per the germline V gene, CDR1 is SGDLS and CDR2 is YYNGEE. The CDR3 is 14 residues long. J gave up 8 bases and V 0 bases, and 0 bases lay outside the gene matches. The CDR3 spells CASSVGTGDSPLHF. The CDR3 bases are TGTGCCAGCAGCGTAGGGACAGGGGATTCACCCCTCCACTTT.

The chain combines TRBV7-9 with TRBJ1-4; D is possibly TRBD1 (6 bases). This CDR3 has 15 amino acids. Per germline, CDR1 SEHNR and CDR2 FQNEAQ (reference sequence). V gave up 8 bases and J gave up 6 bases, with 19 bases separating them. CDR3: CASAPRGGQDEKLFF. In DNA, the CDR3 is TGTGCCAGCGCCCCAAGGGGGGGCCAGGATGAAAAACTGTTTTTT.

The chain carries TRBV2 and TRBJ1-2; the D is unclear. Trimming removed 0 bases at V and 6 bases at J, with 2 bases between. The CDR3 totals 11 residues. CDR1 SNHLY and CDR2 FYNNEI come from the germline V gene. CDR3: CASSEANGYTF. DNA of the CDR3: TGTGCCAGCAGTGAAGCTAATGGCTACACCTTC.

This chain connects TRBV3-1 (or the pseudogene TRBV3-2) to TRBJ2-7, with 10 bases lining up with TRBD2. Per the germline V gene, CDR1 is LGHDT and CDR2 is YNNKEL (reference sequence). Losses at the gene ends were 0 bases for V and 3 bases for J; bases not matched to a gene: 17. The CDR3 contains 20 residues. The CDR3 DNA reads TGTGCCAGCAGCCAAGACGCCGGGACTAGCGCCCAAAAAGAGGACTACGAGCAGTACTTC. As protein: CASSQDAGTSAQKEDYEQYF.

This clone appeared a few times. The chain employs TRBV6-5 and TRBJ1-2, with 8 bases that match TRBD1. Germline V lookup: CDR1 MNHEY, CDR2 SVGAGI. V shed 4 bases, J shed 12 bases, and the junction held 10 bases outside the gene matches. The CDR3 covers 13 residues. The CDR3 protein is CASSSNQGAGNTF. The CDR3 DNA follows: TGTGCCAGCAGTTCCAATCAGGGGGCTGGAAACACCTTC.

This chain joins TRBV7-2 and TRBJ1-1, with TRBD1 matching over 7 bases. The CDR3 extends over 16 amino acids. Trimming at V came to 6 bases and at J to 3 bases, leaving 13 bases not matched to a gene. Germline values: CDR1 SGHTA, CDR2 FQGNSA. The chain's CDR3 is CASSLVRFDRDTEAFF. DNA of the CDR3: TGTGCCAGCAGTCTGGTCAGGTTCGACAGGGACACTGAAGCTTTCTTT.